The next 32 T cell receptor beta chains were all read from a single sample in a study of beta chain features in type 1 diabetes. cDNA synthesis used the whole RNA isolate, giving expressed TCRB sequences. Assay used: immunoSEQ multiplex PCR; TCRdb lists only in-frame clones, some missing. The repertoire holds under 400,000 clones, with roughly 13% as singletons. Sequenced input: naive CD4+ T cells from blood. The receptors were gathered from a man in his late teens or twenties in good health.

This clone was seen more than once but under ten times. V gene TRBV19 combines with J gene TRBJ2-7; 10 bases are a match to TRBD1. Trimming at V came to 4 bases and at J to 4 bases, leaving 10 bases not matched to a gene. CDR1 is LNHDA and CDR2 is SQIVND in the germline V gene (reference sequence). This CDR3 contains 16 residues. CDR3 protein: CASSSPGDRGGYEQYF. The CDR3 coding sequence is TGTGCCAGTAGTAGCCCAGGGGACAGGGGAGGATACGAGCAGTACTTC.

This clone appeared once. The rearrangement joins TRBV4-1 to TRBJ2-3; the D gene is possibly TRBD2 (6 bases). With 10 bases removed from V and 2 bases from J, the gap between germline ends came to 19 bases. The CDR3 covers 15 residues. Germline V gene lookup returns CDR1 MGHRA and CDR2 YSYEKL. The CDR3 sequence: CAISIGTSFTDTQYF. Written as DNA, the CDR3 is TGCGCCATATCTATAGGGACTTCATTCACAGATACGCAGTATTTT.

This clone was seen only a few times. The rearrangement links TRBV28 to TRBJ2-5; TRBD2 agrees at 7 bases. From germline, CDR1 is MDHEN and CDR2 SYDVKM. V lost 5 bases, J lost 1 base, and 16 bases stayed unmatched. The CDR3 contains 18 residues. Written as DNA, the CDR3 is TGTGCCAGCAGTCGACACCGAACAGGACCTAGCGGCCAAGAGACCCAGTACTTC. Amino acids: CASSRHRTGPSGQETQYF.

This clone was found a few times. V usage is TRBV5-6 and J usage is TRBJ1-2; 8 bases align to TRBD1. CDR3 length: 15 amino acids. Germline V gene sequence: CDR1 SGHDT, CDR2 YYEEEE. V was clipped by 0 bases and J by 4 bases; unmatched bases: 5. The CDR3 is CASSLAGGAAYGYTF. The CDR3 DNA follows: TGTGCCAGCAGCTTGGCAGGGGGCGCAGCCTATGGCTACACCTTC.

This clone occurred a few times. The V call is TRBV29-1, the J call TRBJ2-3; no clear D gene. From germline, CDR1 is SQVTM and CDR2 ANQGSEA. CDR3 size: 13 residues. V was cut by 2 bases and J by 0 bases, with 6 bases left in between. The CDR3 is CSVEIGSTDTQYF. The CDR3 DNA reads TGCAGCGTTGAAATCGGTAGCACAGATACGCAGTATTTT.

The chain couples TRBV5-6 to TRBJ1-2; weak D call: TRBD1 (6 bases). Trimming took 1 base from V and 3 from J, leaving 10 bases between them. Germline loops: CDR1 SGHDT, CDR2 YYEEEE. There are 14 residues in the CDR3. Here the CDR3 DNA reads TGTGCCAGCAGCTTGTATGGGGGCTACTATGGCTACACCTTC. Encoded protein: CASSLYGGYYGYTF.

V and J are TRBV9 and TRBJ2-7; 10 bases are shared with TRBD1. The CDR3 is 16 residues long. The germline gives CDR1 SGDLS, CDR2 YYNGEE. V lost 4 bases and J lost 4; bases outside the gene matches: 11. The DNA for the CDR3 is TGTGCCAGCAGCAGCCCCGGACAGGGGGAAAGATACGAGCAGTACTTC. The encoded protein is CASSSPGQGERYEQYF. The variable domain in full, completed from reference TRBV9 and TRBJ2-7, reads DSGVTQTPKHLITATGQRVTLRCSPRSGDLSVYWYQQSLDQGLQFLIQYYNGEERAKGNILERFSAQQFPDLHSELNLSSLELGDSALYFCASSSPGQGERYEQYFGPGTRLTVT.

This clone was counted a few times. The chain carries TRBV30 and TRBJ2-7; possible D gene TRBD2, 6 bases. CDR3 length: 15 residues. Trimming cost V 1 base and J 5 bases, with 18 bases left between them. Germline CDR1 reads GTSNPN; CDR2 reads SVGIG (reference sequence). DNA of the CDR3: TGTGCCTGGAGTGCCGGGTTGGGACTTCCCCACGAGCAGTACTTC. Its protein is CAWSAGLGLPHEQYF.

Only a few counts were recorded for this clone. The V gene is TRBV18, the J gene TRBJ2-7, with D uncertain. This CDR3 contains 12 residues. Trimming shortened V by 4 bases and J by 0 bases, and 4 bases separated the two germline ends. Germline CDR1 and CDR2: KGHSH and LQKENI. This CDR3 reads CASSLSSYEQYF. CDR3 bases: TGTGCCAGCTCACTTAGCTCCTACGAGCAGTACTTC.

This clone showed up just a few times. The CDR3 sequence: CASSLSRGGEQYF. CDR3 coding DNA: TGTGCCAGCAGCTTAAGCAGAGGGGGCGAGCAGTACTTC. This chain connects TRBV7-3 to TRBJ2-7; perhaps TRBD1 as D (6 bases). Germline-derived CDR1 and CDR2 are SGHTA and FQGTGA. CDR3 length: 13 amino acids. The germline V and J ends were trimmed by 1 base and 6 bases, with 10 bases remaining between them.

CDR3 bases: TGTGCCAGCTCGACTAGCGGGGCCTACAATGAGCAGTTCTTC. Its translation: CASSTSGAYNEQFF. The rearrangement links TRBV6-6 to TRBJ2-1; 11 nucleotides line up with TRBD2. The CDR3 runs 14 residues. CDR1 MNHNY and CDR2 SVGAGI come from the germline V gene (reference sequence). V trimming: 8 bases; J trimming: 2 bases; junction bases outside the gene matches: 2.

The rearrangement joins TRBV9 to TRBJ1-4, with D perhaps TRBD1 (5 bases). Trimming took off 4 bases at V and 5 bases at J, with 12 bases between the two ends. Germline CDR1 reads SGDLS; CDR2 reads YYNGEE. The CDR3 consists of 14 residues. The CDR3 nucleotides are TGTGCCAGCAGCCCCCGACAGTGGAATGAAAAACTGTTTTTT. Encoded protein: CASSPRQWNEKLFF.

This clone has a handful of counts. At the DNA level, this CDR3 is encoded by other sequences in the same sample as well. The rearrangement joins TRBV5-1 to TRBJ2-7; 8 bases align to TRBD2. The CDR3 has 15 amino acids. The V segment lost 0 bases and the J segment 5 bases; nucleotides outside the gene matches: 7. Germline V gene sequence: CDR1 SGHRS, CDR2 YFSETQ. CDR3 coding DNA: TGCGCCAGCAGCTTGGCATCGGGAGGGCCCAACGAGCAGTACTTC. Residues: CASSLASGGPNEQYF.

The gene calls are TRBV30 and TRBJ2-5; D might be TRBD2 (6 bases). CDR3 size: 13 residues. Trimming cost V 2 bases and J 5 bases, with 12 bases left between them. The V gene's germline CDR1 is GTSNPN and CDR2 SVGIG (reference sequence). CDR3 sequence (DNA): TGTGCCTGGAGTTCCCTAGCGTTGGAGACCCAGTACTTC. Encoded protein: CAWSSLALETQYF.

This clone was seen a handful of times. The rearrangement links TRBV7-9 to TRBJ1-1; TRBD1 might be the D (6 bases). Germline assignment: CDR1 SEHNR and CDR2 FQNEAQ (reference sequence). CDR3 length: 14 amino acids. With 5 bases removed from V and 6 bases from J, the gap between germline ends came to 16 bases. The CDR3 spells CASSLKTGVAEAFF. Here the CDR3 DNA reads TGTGCCAGCAGCCTAAAGACAGGAGTCGCTGAAGCTTTCTTT.

The gene calls are TRBV27 and TRBJ2-2; no reliable D call. V was shortened by 3 bases and J by 0 bases, with 8 bases between the two germline ends. Germline CDR1 MNHEY, CDR2 SMNVEV (reference sequence). The CDR3 loop spans 15 amino acids. The CDR3 bases are TGTGCCAGCAGTTTCAGGCAGACGAACACCGGGGAGCTGTTTTTT. It encodes CASSFRQTNTGELFF.

J is TRBJ2-2 and V is TRBV27; tentative D call: TRBD2 (5 bases). CDR1 is MNHEY, CDR2 SMNVEV, per germline (reference sequence). This CDR3 is built from 14 residues. Trimming took off 0 bases at V and 6 bases at J, with 8 bases between the two ends. This CDR3 is CASSLSWTAGELFF. The CDR3 DNA reads TGTGCCAGCAGTTTATCGTGGACTGCCGGGGAGCTGTTTTTT.

This clone was seen more than once but under ten times. The chain links TRBV5-5 to TRBJ2-7; 10 bases are a match to TRBD2. The CDR3 runs to 16 residues. The V gene's germline CDR1 is SGHKS and CDR2 YYEKEE (reference sequence). With 1 base clipped from V and 7 bases from J, the junction kept 11 bases outside the gene matches. CDR3 DNA sequence: TGTGCCAGCAGCTTGTATTCGACTAGCGGGTCAGAAGAGCAGTACTTC. It specifies CASSLYSTSGSEEQYF.

There are a few counts of this clone. The DNA of the CDR3 is TGTGCCAGCAGTTTTGTGACTAGCGGAAGCACAGATACGCAGTATTTT. It specifies CASSFVTSGSTDTQYF. V and J are TRBV6-5 and TRBJ2-3; 9 nucleotides match TRBD2. Germline trimming cut 4 bases from V and 0 bases from J; bases unmatched to any gene: 5. Germline V gene lookup returns CDR1 MNHEY and CDR2 SVGAGI. CDR3 size: 16 residues.

The chain is built from TRBV25-1 and TRBJ2-3; TRBD2 is a possible D gene (6 bases). The V gene's germline CDR1 is MGHDK and CDR2 SYGVNS. Trimming cost V 4 bases and J 5 bases, with 10 bases left between them. This CDR3 has 13 residues. The CDR3 DNA is TGTGCCAGCAGTGGCGGGGCCAGAGATACGCAGTATTTT. Residues: CASSGGARDTQYF.

This clone was counted once. This chain joins TRBV6-5 and TRBJ2-1, with D possibly being TRBD1 (7 bases). V lost 8 bases and J lost 0, with 14 bases in between. Per germline, CDR1 MNHEY and CDR2 SVGAGI. The CDR3 is 15 amino acids. The CDR3 loop is CASVGQGGSYNEQFF. The CDR3 bases are TGTGCCAGCGTTGGGCAGGGGGGCTCCTACAATGAGCAGTTCTTC.

This clone was recorded a few times. The chain links TRBV4-3 to TRBJ2-1; D uncertain. CDR3 length equals 14 residues. CDR1 is LGHNA, CDR2 YSLEER, per germline. The V and J ends lost 0 bases and 2 bases respectively, with 5 bases between them. The chain's CDR3 is CASSQDETYNEQFF. The CDR3 DNA is TGCGCCAGCAGCCAAGATGAGACCTACAATGAGCAGTTCTTC.

This clone was found a few times. Other DNA sequences in the same sample also yield this CDR3. The chain recombines TRBV30 with TRBJ1-5, with 8 bases fitting TRBD1. The CDR3 is 13 residues long. CDR1 and CDR2 (germline): GTSNPN, SVGIG (reference sequence). The junction had 2 bases not matched to a gene; V was cut back by 3 bases and J by 4 bases. CDR3 amino acids: CAWSTGGNQPQHF. CDR3 sequence (DNA): TGTGCCTGGAGCACAGGGGGTAATCAGCCCCAGCATTTT.

The gene calls are TRBV19 and TRBJ2-2; 7 nucleotides agree with TRBD1. The V gene's germline CDR1 is LNHDA and CDR2 SQIVND (reference sequence). CDR3 length: 15 amino acids. Germline trimming cut 6 bases from V and 5 bases from J; bases unmatched to any gene: 9. CDR3 nucleotide sequence: TGTGCCAGTAGCCCCCGACAGGGATGGACCGGGGAGCTGTTTTTT. This translates into CASSPRQGWTGELFF.

This clone showed up just a few times. The chain couples TRBV11-1 to TRBJ2-3, with TRBD1 matching over 8 bases. The CDR3 runs 15 residues. Per the germline V gene, CDR1 is SGHAT and CDR2 is FQDESV (reference sequence). The J segment lost 4 bases and the V segment lost 4 bases, leaving 7 bases of the junction unmatched. CDR3 DNA: TGTGCCAGCAGCTACCGGACAGGGAGGCCAGATACGCAGTATTTT. Residues: CASSYRTGRPDTQYF.

The CDR3 DNA reads TGTGCCAGCAGCTTAACCGGGACAGGGGGCTTCCATGAGCAGTTCTTC. Encoded protein: CASSLTGTGGFHEQFF. The chain is built from TRBV7-2 and TRBJ2-1; 12 nucleotides align to TRBD1. V lost 2 bases to trimming and J lost 8 bases; unmatched junction nucleotides: 7. The germline gives CDR1 SGHTA, CDR2 FQGNSA. This CDR3 has 16 amino acids.

This clone was counted between two and nine times. The chain combines TRBV28 with TRBJ2-5; D may be TRBD2 (5 bases). CDR1 is MDHEN and CDR2 is SYDVKM in the germline V gene. CDR3 length: 14 residues. Trimming pared 5 bases from V and 5 bases from J, leaving 15 bases between. The chain's CDR3 is CASSGRAGAETQYF. CDR3 sequence (DNA): TGTGCCAGCAGTGGGAGAGCTGGCGCGGAGACCCAGTACTTC. Variable domain in full (rest from reference TRBV28 and TRBJ2-5): DVKVTQSSRYLVKRTGEKVFLECVQDMDHENMFWYRQDPGLGLRLIYFSYDVKMKEKGDIPEGYSVSREKKERFSLILESASTNQTSMYLCASSGRAGAETQYFGPGTRLLVL.

The genes are TRBV29-1 and TRBJ1-5; D is uncertain. V was trimmed by 6 bases and J by 0 bases, leaving 9 bases between them. The CDR3 runs to 13 residues. The germline CDR1 and CDR2 sequences are SQVTM and ANQGSEA. The CDR3 loop reads CSVGEYSNQPQHF. The CDR3 region has the DNA TGCAGCGTCGGGGAATATAGCAATCAGCCCCAGCATTTT.

The gene calls are TRBV28 and TRBJ2-4; D not certain. The germline gives CDR1 MDHEN, CDR2 SYDVKM. V gave up 6 bases and J gave up 1 base, with 7 bases separating them. The CDR3 covers 13 residues. The CDR3 here is CASRLVAKNIQYF. CDR3 bases: TGTGCCAGCAGGCTAGTGGCCAAAAACATTCAGTACTTC.

The rearrangement uses TRBV6-1 and TRBJ1-2; TRBD1 is a possible D gene (5 bases). V lost 2 bases and J lost 4, with 11 bases in between. Germline V gene lookup returns CDR1 MNHNS and CDR2 SASEGT. This CDR3 has 14 amino acids. DNA of the CDR3: TGTGCCAGCAGTGAACCGGGGGAGATCTATGGCTACACCTTC. Residues: CASSEPGEIYGYTF.

The table lists this clone with a few counts. The CDR3: CASSPAQEETQYF. The CDR3 nucleotides are TGTGCCAGCAGTCCAGCCCAGGAAGAGACCCAGTACTTC. The chain joins TRBV28 to TRBJ2-5, with D hard to call. The CDR3 is 13 amino acids. Germline V gene sequence: CDR1 MDHEN, CDR2 SYDVKM. The V gene lost 5 bases and the J gene lost 3 bases, with 10 bases spanning the gap.

This clone was detected only a few times. CDR3: CASSLTGDTNEKLFF. The CDR3, as DNA: TGTGCCAGCAGCTTGACAGGGGACACTAATGAAAAACTGTTTTTT. J is TRBJ1-4 and V is TRBV9; 8 positions agree with TRBD1. V lost 4 bases, J lost 2 bases, and 4 bases stayed unmatched. CDR3 length equals 15 residues. The germline V gene has CDR1 SGDLS and CDR2 YYNGEE.